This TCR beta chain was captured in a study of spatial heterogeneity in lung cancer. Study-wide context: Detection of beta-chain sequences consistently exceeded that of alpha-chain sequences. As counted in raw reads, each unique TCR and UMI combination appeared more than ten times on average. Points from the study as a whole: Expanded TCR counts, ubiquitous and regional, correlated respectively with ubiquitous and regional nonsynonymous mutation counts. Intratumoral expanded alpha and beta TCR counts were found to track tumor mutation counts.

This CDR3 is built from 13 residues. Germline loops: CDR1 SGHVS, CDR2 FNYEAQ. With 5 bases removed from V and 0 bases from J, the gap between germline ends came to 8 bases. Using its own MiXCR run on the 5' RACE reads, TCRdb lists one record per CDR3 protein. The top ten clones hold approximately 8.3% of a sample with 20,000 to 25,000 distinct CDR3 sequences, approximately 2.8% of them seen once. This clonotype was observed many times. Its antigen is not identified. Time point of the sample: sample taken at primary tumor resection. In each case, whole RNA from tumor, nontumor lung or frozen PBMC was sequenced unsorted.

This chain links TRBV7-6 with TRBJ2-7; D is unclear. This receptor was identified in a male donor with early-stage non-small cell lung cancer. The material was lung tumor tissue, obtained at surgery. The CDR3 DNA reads TGTGCCAGCAGCCCTTTAAGCTCCTACGAGCAGTACTTC. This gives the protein CASSPLSSYEQYF.